Shown below are 13 T cell receptor beta chains from a single sample sequenced in a study of identical twins (dated by TCRdb to about 2016). The library was made by 5' RACE. Sequencing relied on an Illumina HiSeq 2000. Using fastp trimming at Q25 and MiXCR clonotype assembly, TCRdb reanalyzed the public sequencing data and kept in-frame beta chains. For every CDR3 protein sequence, its rows merge into one entry that carries the most common genes and DNA. The sample table records 300,000 or so distinct CDR3 sequences; over 8.5% of these occur just once. The top ten clonotypes cover roughly 7% of the sample. This sample also appeared in a second study, on yellow fever vaccine responses in identical twins.

Sequencing was carried out using CD8+ T cells sorted from blood. All receptors come from a woman between 18 and 30 years old in good health.

This clonotype was found many times. This chain uses TRBV27 with TRBJ2-7; TRBD1 matches 9 bases. The CDR3 has 15 residues. Germline trimming cut 6 bases from V and 2 bases from J; bases unmatched to any gene: 8. Looked up from germline, CDR1 is MNHEY and CDR2 is SMNVEV (reference sequence). Written as DNA, the CDR3 is TGTGCCAGCAGACCGGGACAGGGTTATCCCTACGAGCAGTACTTC. This sequence encodes CASRPGQGYPYEQYF.

This clonotype was detected only a few times. This rearrangement joins TRBV25-1 to TRBJ2-7, with D perhaps TRBD2 (5 bases). CDR1 is MGHDK and CDR2 is SYGVNS in the germline V gene. V gave up 4 bases and J gave up 3 bases, with 13 bases separating them. The CDR3 is 14 residues long. As DNA, the CDR3 is TGTGCCAGCAGTGCCCTAGCCGAGGGCTACGAGCAGTACTTC. As protein: CASSALAEGYEQYF.

The rearrangement links TRBV20-1 to TRBJ2-3; D may correspond to TRBD1 or TRBD2 (5 bases each). Germline loops: CDR1 DFQATT, CDR2 SNEGSKA (reference sequence). This CDR3 is 15 amino acids long. The V end was cut by 6 bases, the J end by 2 bases, with 18 bases between. CDR3 coding DNA: TGCAGTGCCCAGGGAGCAGATGATGCCACAGATACGCAGTATTTT. Its translation is CSAQGADDATDTQYF.

This clonotype was counted ten times or more. The chain carries TRBV29-1 and TRBJ2-3, with 7 bases identical to TRBD2. The CDR3 is 15 amino acids. Germline V gives CDR1 SQVTM, CDR2 ANQGSEA. The V gene end was trimmed by 0 bases and the J gene end by 7 bases; junction bases not matched to a gene: 10. CDR3 in amino acids: CSVEDEREGFYTQYF. The CDR3 DNA is TGCAGCGTTGAAGATGAGAGGGAGGGGTTTTATACGCAGTATTTT.

This clonotype occurred a few times. V usage is TRBV12-3 or TRBV12-4 and J usage is TRBJ2-3; 10 bases line up with TRBD2. V shed 3 bases, J shed 2 bases, and the junction held 2 bases outside the gene matches. The CDR3 loop spans 15 amino acids. This CDR3 reads CASSFGLAATDTQYF. CDR3 nucleotide sequence: TGTGCCAGCAGTTTTGGACTAGCGGCCACAGATACGCAGTATTTT.

This clonotype was detected only a few times. The chain is built from TRBV30 and TRBJ2-7; 8 bases line up with TRBD1. Trimming at V came to 1 base and at J to 3 bases, leaving 5 bases not matched to a gene. The germline V gene has CDR1 GTSNPN and CDR2 SVGIG (reference sequence). The CDR3 totals 14 residues. The chain's CDR3 is CAWSGQGILYEQYF. In DNA, the CDR3 is TGTGCCTGGAGTGGACAGGGGATCCTCTACGAGCAGTACTTC.

This clonotype was detected ten times or more. The chain has TRBV29-1 and TRBJ1-4; D ambiguous. The germline CDR1 and CDR2 sequences are SQVTM and ANQGSEA. V lost 5 bases and J lost 0, with 10 bases in between. CDR3 length equals 14 residues. CDR3 sequence (DNA): TGCAGCGTTCACCTCAGTGCAACTAATGAAAAACTGTTTTTT. It codes for CSVHLSATNEKLFF.

J is TRBJ2-7 and V is TRBV12-3 or TRBV12-4, with D maybe TRBD1 (6 bases). Trimming took off 6 bases at V and 0 bases at J, with 9 bases between the two ends. There are 13 residues in the CDR3. The CDR3 DNA is TGTGCCAGCAGGCAGGGGTCCTCCTACGAGCAGTACTTC. Protein product: CASRQGSSYEQYF.

The chain carries TRBV28 and TRBJ2-7, with D maybe TRBD2 (7 bases). The CDR3 length is 17 residues. CDR1 and CDR2 (germline): MDHEN, SYDVKM. Trimming cost V 3 bases and J 0 bases, with 18 bases left between them. The CDR3 sequence: CASSFGVWGGASYEQYF. The CDR3 DNA sequence: TGTGCCAGCAGTTTCGGAGTGTGGGGGGGGGCCTCCTACGAGCAGTACTTC.

This clonotype has at least ten counts. The chain joins TRBV20-1 to TRBJ2-4, with TRBD2 identical over 10 bases. The CDR3 has 16 residues. Germline V lookup: CDR1 DFQATT, CDR2 SNEGSKA (reference sequence). V was pared by 6 bases and J by 8 bases, with 16 bases of the junction left unmatched. This CDR3 is CSASAVAGGILDIQYF. The CDR3 bases are TGCAGTGCCTCTGCGGTAGCGGGGGGTATTTTAGACATTCAGTACTTC.

The chain is built from TRBV7-9 and TRBJ1-1; 7 bases fit TRBD1. The CDR3 runs to 15 residues. After removal of 5 bases from V and 11 bases from J, the junction contained 17 bases not matched to a gene. CDR1 SEHNR and CDR2 FQNEAQ come from the germline V gene (reference sequence). CDR3: CASSHPTGRFPLAFF. Written as DNA, the CDR3 is TGTGCCAGCAGCCATCCGACAGGGAGGTTTCCTTTGGCTTTCTTT.

The chain combines TRBV27 with TRBJ1-2; no clear D. The V gene lost 3 bases and the J gene lost 2 bases, with 16 bases spanning the gap. Germline CDR1 reads MNHEY; CDR2 reads SMNVEV (reference sequence). The length of the CDR3 is 16 residues. CDR3 amino acids: CASSFTGRSQNYGYTF. In DNA, the CDR3 is TGTGCCAGCAGTTTTACGGGCAGATCCCAAAACTATGGCTACACCTTC.

The genes are TRBV20-1 and TRBJ2-2, with TRBD2 matching over 9 bases. The CDR3 extends over 15 amino acids. V dropped 3 bases and J dropped 6; count of bases not matched to a gene: 8. The germline CDR1 and CDR2 sequences are DFQATT and SNEGSKA (reference sequence). The CDR3 reads CSARGAGTSPGELFF. CDR3 in DNA: TGCAGTGCTAGGGGGGCAGGGACTAGCCCCGGGGAGCTGTTTTTT.